The T cell receptor beta chain described here comes from a study of T cells in Graves' hyperthyroidism and ophthalmopathy. Study outcomes and limitations: Also found in blood were most expanded thyroid clonotypes above 0.001.

Newly diagnosed patients aged 18 to 65 had hyperthyroidism of under 2 months' duration. Patients were excluded for uncontrolled infection, other autoimmune disease, pregnancy or lactation. V was shortened by 11 bases and J by 0 bases, with 11 bases between the two germline ends. In germline, CDR1 is ENHRY, CDR2 SYGVKD. The CDR3 runs 13 residues. The CDR3 regions of TCR beta were amplified from RNA transcripts. The TCR CDR3 first-round RT-PCR relied on the HTBI primer set. A single record per CDR3 protein comes from TCRdb applying MiXCR to the multiplex PCR reads. The data show around 800,000 distinct CDR3 sequences, 38% seen once. About this clonotype: The antigen is unknown.

The sample comprised blood. The sequence was obtained from a man younger than 35 with Graves' hyperthyroidism. The chain employs TRBV10-3 and TRBJ1-5; D ambiguous. CDR3 coding DNA: TGTGCCCCAAGGCCAGATAGCAATCAGCCCCAGCATTTT. Its translation is CAPRPDSNQPQHF.